The 24 T cell receptor beta chains given below trace back to one sample, sequenced in a study of Ad26.COV2.S vaccination and SARS-CoV-2 variants. Treatment noted: some 20 received Ad26.COV2.S at low or high dose, single or two shots; 5 received placebo; per-sample allocation not given. It was on day 63 after the first vaccine or placebo injection that samples were taken. The protocol was immunoSEQ multiplex PCR, while the TCRdb copy is restricted to in-frame clones and leaves out a portion. The profile shows approximately 360,000 clones, 83% of them singletons. Sequenced here: peripheral blood, sampled in a trial of Ad26.COV2.S vaccine versus placebo. The receptors here all came from a person between 18 and 65 years old who received the Ad26.COV2.S COVID-19 vaccine or a placebo.

This chain uses TRBV7-2 with TRBJ2-5; D is unclear. Germline loops: CDR1 SGHTA, CDR2 FQGNSA. V lost 1 base, J lost 3 bases, and 6 bases lay in between. There are 13 residues in the CDR3. The CDR3 DNA follows: TGTGCCAGCAGCTTAGGGCCAGAAGAGACCCAGTACTTC. It codes for CASSLGPEETQYF. The variable domain in full, completed from reference TRBV7-2 and TRBJ2-5, reads GAGVSQSPSNKVTEKGKDVELRCDPISGHTALYWYRQSLGQGLEFLIYFQGNSAPDKSGLPSDRFSAERTGGSVSTLTIQRTQQEDSAVYLCASSLGPEETQYFGPGTRLLVL.

V usage is TRBV2 and J usage is TRBJ2-7; D might be TRBD1 or TRBD2, each matching 6 bases. Trimming took off 7 bases at V and 3 bases at J, with 16 bases between the two ends. CDR1 and CDR2 from the germline V gene are SNHLY and FYNNEI. The CDR3 runs to 14 residues. The chain's CDR3 is CASTGGRTSYEQYF. In DNA form, the CDR3 reads TGTGCCAGCACCGGGGGCAGAACTAGCTACGAGCAGTACTTC.

This chain connects TRBV21-1 to TRBJ2-1; the table's TRBD2 call for D was not verified on the DNA. TRBV21-1 is a pseudogene. This CDR3 comprises 15 residues. The CDR3 DNA is TGTGCCAGCAGCCACTCTCCCTCCCCCCTCGAGGAGCAGTTCTTC. Protein product: CASSHSPSPLEEQFF.

This clone was counted a single time. This chain connects TRBV29-1 to TRBJ2-3; tentative D call: TRBD1 (5 bases). This CDR3 region has 12 residues. Germline lookup yields CDR1 SQVTM and CDR2 ANQGSEA. The germline V and J ends were trimmed by 0 bases and 6 bases, with 7 bases remaining between them. CDR3: CSVEDKGDTQYF. The CDR3 DNA sequence: TGCAGCGTTGAAGATAAGGGGGATACGCAGTATTTT.

The chain uses TRBV4-1 and TRBJ2-3; tentative D call: TRBD1 (6 bases). Germline V lookup: CDR1 MGHRA, CDR2 YSYEKL. The CDR3 length is 15 residues. With 5 bases removed from V and 3 bases from J, the gap between germline ends came to 15 bases. The CDR3 bases are TGCGCCAGCAGCTCTTTAGCGAGGGGGACAGATACGCAGTATTTT. It yields the protein CASSSLARGTDTQYF.

The chain combines TRBV19 with TRBJ1-6; 8 bases fit TRBD1. The V segment lost 6 bases and the J segment 6 bases; nucleotides outside the gene matches: 4. This CDR3 spans 14 amino acids. CDR1 and CDR2 from the germline V gene are LNHDA and SQIVND (reference sequence). CDR3 amino acids: CASSRTGSNSPLHF. In DNA form, the CDR3 reads TGTGCCAGTAGCCGGACAGGGAGTAATTCACCCCTCCACTTT.

The V and J genes are TRBV3-1 (or the pseudogene TRBV3-2) and TRBJ2-4; the D gene is possibly TRBD2 (6 bases). CDR1 and CDR2 from the germline V gene are LGHDT and YNNKEL (reference sequence). The CDR3 contains 15 residues. V was pared by 1 base and J by 3 bases, with 10 bases between. The CDR3 loop is CASSQASSGKNIQYF. In DNA form, the CDR3 reads TGTGCCAGCAGCCAAGCAAGTAGCGGCAAAAACATTCAGTACTTC.

This clone was seen once. The V gene is TRBV5-1, the J gene TRBJ2-7; 8 bases align to TRBD1. This CDR3 has 13 amino acids. Trimming at V came to 4 bases and at J to 6 bases, leaving 6 bases not matched to a gene. The germline V gene encodes CDR1 SGHRS and CDR2 YFSETQ. CDR3 region: CASSPYRGFEQYF. CDR3 in DNA: TGCGCCAGCAGCCCCTACAGGGGGTTCGAGCAGTACTTC.

The chain has TRBV6-2 or TRBV6-3 and TRBJ1-6; D call uncertain. The CDR3 spans 13 residues. In germline, CDR1 is MNHEY, CDR2 SVGEGT. V shed 4 bases and J shed 14 bases, with 15 bases lying between them. The CDR3 is CASSSPPAGALHF. CDR3 DNA: TGTGCCAGCAGTTCCCCCCCCGCTGGGGCCCTCCACTTT.

The chain has TRBV19 and TRBJ2-1; D uncertain. V was cut by 3 bases and J by 7 bases, with 4 bases left in between. Per germline, CDR1 LNHDA and CDR2 SQIVND (reference sequence). The CDR3 contains 11 residues. CDR3 sequence: CASSIGNEQFF. The CDR3 DNA sequence: TGTGCCAGTAGTATCGGGAATGAGCAGTTCTTC. The whole variable domain, filled in from reference TRBV19 and TRBJ2-1, reads DGGITQSPKYLFRKEGQNVTLSCEQNLNHDAMYWYRQDPGQGLRLIYYSQIVNDFQKGDIAEGYSVSREKKESFPLTVTSAQKNPTAFYLCASSIGNEQFFGPGTRLTVL.

The genes are TRBV9 and TRBJ1-3; D remains unclear. Germline CDR1 reads SGDLS; CDR2 reads YYNGEE. CDR3 length: 13 residues. The V gene lost 3 bases and the J gene lost 0 bases, with 4 bases spanning the gap. The CDR3 is CASSENSGNTIYF. The CDR3 DNA sequence: TGTGCCAGCAGCGAAAACTCTGGAAACACCATATATTTT.

This chain uses TRBV6-6 with TRBJ1-1; D remains unclear. The CDR3 length is 12 residues. Germline CDR1 and CDR2: MNHNY and SVGAGI (reference sequence). V gave up 2 bases and J gave up 10 bases, with 11 bases separating them. CDR3 nucleotide sequence: TGTGCCAGCAGTTACGAGGGCAGACGAGCTTTCTTT. Translation: CASSYEGRRAFF.

The gene calls are TRBV24-1 and TRBJ2-2; either TRBD1 or TRBD2 may fit D (5 bases each). V lost 2 bases and J lost 0, with 15 bases in between. The germline gives CDR1 KGHDR, CDR2 SFDVKD. The CDR3 runs 18 residues. The CDR3 nucleotides are TGTGCCACCAGTGATTCCCCAACAGGACTCGCGAACACCGGGGAGCTGTTTTTT. It yields the protein CATSDSPTGLANTGELFF.

The gene calls are TRBV3-1 (or the pseudogene TRBV3-2) and TRBJ2-3, with TRBD1 matching over 7 bases. CDR3 length: 16 amino acids. CDR1 and CDR2 (germline): LGHDT, YNNKEL (reference sequence). J was trimmed by 5 bases and V by 4 bases; bases with no gene match: 12. The CDR3 is CASSRGRGNGRDTQYF. CDR3 DNA sequence: TGTGCCAGCAGCCGAGGCAGGGGGAATGGGAGAGATACGCAGTATTTT.

The gene calls are TRBV7-9 and TRBJ2-3, with 12 positions matching TRBD1. The CDR3 spans 15 residues. Per the germline V gene, CDR1 is SEHNR and CDR2 is FQNEAQ (reference sequence). The trim removed 4 bases at V and 5 bases at J, leaving 4 bases unmatched. CDR3 bases: TGTGCCAGCAGCTGGGACAGGGGGCGGGGAGATACGCAGTATTTT. It specifies CASSWDRGRGDTQYF.

The chain combines TRBV11-2 with TRBJ1-1, with 8 nucleotides matching TRBD1. CDR3 size: 14 residues. The germline V gene has CDR1 SGHAT and CDR2 FQNNGV. V was pared by 3 bases and J by 6 bases, with 6 bases of the junction left unmatched. The CDR3 bases are TGTGCCAGCAGCTTGCGGACAGGGAAGGCTGAAGCTTTCTTT. It specifies CASSLRTGKAEAFF.

The rearrangement links TRBV4-2 to TRBJ1-1; no clear D. CDR1 is LGHNA and CDR2 is YNFKEQ in the germline V gene. The CDR3 contains 14 residues. Trimming cost V 0 bases and J 1 base, with 6 bases left between them. CDR3 sequence (DNA): TGTGCCAGCAGCCAAGATGGGCGGAACACTGAAGCTTTCTTT. Amino acids: CASSQDGRNTEAFF.

The chain has TRBV7-8 and TRBJ1-5; D is unclear. V was cut by 5 bases and J by 0 bases, with 8 bases left in between. Germline CDR1 SGHVS, CDR2 FQNEAQ. CDR3 length: 14 residues. The CDR3 nucleotides read TGTGCCAGCAGCCTACAGCTTAGCAATCAGCCCCAGCATTTT. Its protein is CASSLQLSNQPQHF.

This chain joins TRBV7-3 and TRBJ2-5; D perhaps matches TRBD2 (6 bases). The CDR3 contains 15 residues. Between the trimmed V and J ends, which lost 5 bases and 8 bases, there was a span of 21 bases. Germline assignment: CDR1 SGHTA and CDR2 FQGTGA. The CDR3: CASSRGAGSFSTQYF. The CDR3 DNA reads as TGTGCCAGCAGCCGAGGTGCGGGGTCCTTTTCCACCCAGTACTTC.

This chain joins TRBV18 and TRBJ2-5; tentative D call: TRBD1 (5 bases). Germline V lookup: CDR1 KGHSH, CDR2 LQKENI. This CDR3 contains 14 residues. Trimming took 3 bases from V and 1 from J, leaving 9 bases between them. The CDR3 nucleotides read TGTGCCAGCTCACCTCGCCAGGGCCAAGAGACCCAGTACTTC. Translation: CASSPRQGQETQYF.

This chain joins TRBV5-4 and TRBJ2-7; TRBD1 aligns across 9 bases. CDR1 and CDR2 from the germline V gene are SGHNT and YYREEE (reference sequence). There are 12 residues in the CDR3. Unmatched junction bases numbered 2, after V lost 3 bases and J lost 7 bases. CDR3 coding DNA: TGTGCCAGCAGCTGGGACAGGGTAGAGCAGTACTTC. Amino acids: CASSWDRVEQYF.

This clone was observed a few times. The chain employs TRBV30 and TRBJ1-5; D is uncertain. The CDR3 consists of 17 residues. Trimming took off 4 bases at V and 0 bases at J, with 19 bases between the two ends. Germline CDR1 GTSNPN, CDR2 SVGIG (reference sequence). CDR3 nucleotides: TGTGCCTGGACCCTAGGTTTTCGTGGCGTTAGCAATCAGCCCCAGCATTTT. Its translation: CAWTLGFRGVSNQPQHF.

Comment on this clone: The identical CDR3 is also encoded by other nucleotide sequences in the sample. This chain uses TRBV6-1 with TRBJ2-7; D gene uncertain. The V gene's germline CDR1 is MNHNS and CDR2 SASEGT. The CDR3 has 12 amino acids. V lost 3 bases to trimming and J lost 0 bases, with 3 bases between them. CDR3 nucleotide sequence: TGTGCCAGCAGTGATTCCTCCTACGAGCAGTACTTC. Translated, it gives CASSDSSYEQYF.

V and J are TRBV5-4 and TRBJ1-6, with a possible D match to TRBD1 (5 bases). V was cut by 2 bases and J by 6 bases, with 9 bases left in between. The CDR3 is 14 amino acids. The germline V gene encodes CDR1 SGHNT and CDR2 YYREEE (reference sequence). Written as DNA, the CDR3 is TGTGCCAGCAGCTTACGGGGCCTTAATTCACCCCTCCACTTT. This translates into CASSLRGLNSPLHF.